These 3 T cell receptor beta chains came from one sample sequenced in a study of T cell responses to AZD1222 COVID-19 vaccine. The repertoire was sequenced with immunoSEQ multiplex PCR; TCRdb's copy has only in-frame clones and lacks some. The table shows tens of thousands of clones, with about 87% occurring only once. Source: peripheral blood, taken on day 0 of AZD1222 vaccination. The receptors stem from an adult in good health.

The V and J genes are TRBV5-4 and TRBJ2-7; 10 positions agree with TRBD1. The germline gives CDR1 SGHNT, CDR2 YYREEE (reference sequence). J lost 7 bases, V lost 4 bases, and 8 bases had no gene match. The CDR3 loop spans 14 amino acids. As DNA, the CDR3 is TGTGCCAGCAGCCACCCGGGACAGGGGAGTGAGCAGTACTTC. Residues: CASSHPGQGSEQYF.

This clone was counted once. The rearrangement joins TRBV4-2 to TRBJ2-3; 11 bases align to TRBD2. Trimming cost V 1 base and J 1 base; bases outside gene matches: 13. CDR3 size: 20 residues. Germline CDR1 and CDR2: LGHNA and YNFKEQ. The CDR3 sequence: CASSQVSSGRPTGGTDTQYF. DNA of the CDR3: TGTGCCAGCAGCCAAGTTTCTAGCGGGAGGCCAACCGGGGGCACAGATACGCAGTATTTT.

This chain uses TRBV9 with TRBJ1-1; D may be TRBD1 (5 bases). Germline V lookup: CDR1 SGDLS, CDR2 YYNGEE. V lost 5 bases, J lost 1 base, and 12 bases lay in between. This CDR3 is 14 amino acids long. The CDR3: CASSAGDRNTEAFF. The CDR3, as DNA: TGTGCCAGCAGTGCCGGGGACCGGAACACTGAAGCTTTCTTT.